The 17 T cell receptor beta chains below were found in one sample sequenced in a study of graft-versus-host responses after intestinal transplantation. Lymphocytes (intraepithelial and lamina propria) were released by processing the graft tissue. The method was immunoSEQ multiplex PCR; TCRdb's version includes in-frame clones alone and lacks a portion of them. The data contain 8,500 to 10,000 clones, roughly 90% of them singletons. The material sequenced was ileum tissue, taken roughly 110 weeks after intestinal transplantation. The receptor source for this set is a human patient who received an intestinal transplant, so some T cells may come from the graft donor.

The DNA for the CDR3 is TGTGCCAGCAGCTCGATCGACTCCTACGAGCAGTACTTC. Encoded protein: CASSSIDSYEQYF. This chain links TRBV7-6 with TRBJ2-7, with unresolved D. V lost 4 bases to trimming and J lost 0 bases, with 7 bases between them. This CDR3 spans 13 amino acids. Germline assignment: CDR1 SGHVS and CDR2 FNYEAQ.

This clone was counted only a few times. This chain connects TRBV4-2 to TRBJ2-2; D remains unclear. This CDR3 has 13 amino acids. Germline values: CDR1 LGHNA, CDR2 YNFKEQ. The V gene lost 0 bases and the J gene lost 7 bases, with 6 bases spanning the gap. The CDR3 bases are TGTGCCAGCAGCCAAGATATGGTCGGGGAGCTGTTTTTT. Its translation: CASSQDMVGELFF.

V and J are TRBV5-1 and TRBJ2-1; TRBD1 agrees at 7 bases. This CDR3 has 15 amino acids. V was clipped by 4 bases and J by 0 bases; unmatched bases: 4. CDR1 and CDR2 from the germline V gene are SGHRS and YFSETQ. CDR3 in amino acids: CASSQQGDSYNEQFF. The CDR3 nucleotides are TGCGCCAGCAGCCAGCAGGGGGACTCCTACAATGAGCAGTTCTTC.

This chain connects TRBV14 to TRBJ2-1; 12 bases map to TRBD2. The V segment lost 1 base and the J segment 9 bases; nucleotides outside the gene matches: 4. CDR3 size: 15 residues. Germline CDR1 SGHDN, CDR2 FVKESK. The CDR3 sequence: CASSQGLAGVGEQFF. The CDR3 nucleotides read TGTGCCAGCAGCCAAGGACTAGCGGGAGTAGGTGAGCAGTTCTTC. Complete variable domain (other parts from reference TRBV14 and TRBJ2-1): EAGVTQFPSHSVIEKGQTVTLRCDPISGHDNLYWYRRVMGKEIKFLLHFVKESKQDESGMPNNRFLAERTGGTYSTLKVQPAELEDSGVYFCASSQGLAGVGEQFFGPGTRLTVL.

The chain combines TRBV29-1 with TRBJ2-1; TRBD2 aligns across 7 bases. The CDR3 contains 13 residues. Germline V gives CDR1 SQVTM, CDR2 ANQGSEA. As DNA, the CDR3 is TGCCCCCTCGGGGGGAGGACCTACAATGAGCAGTTCTTC. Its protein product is CPLGGRTYNEQFF.

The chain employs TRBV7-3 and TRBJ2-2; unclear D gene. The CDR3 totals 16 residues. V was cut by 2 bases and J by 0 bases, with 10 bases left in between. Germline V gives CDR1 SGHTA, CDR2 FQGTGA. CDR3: CASSLRSGANTGELFF. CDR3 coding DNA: TGTGCCAGCAGCTTACGGAGTGGCGCGAACACCGGGGAGCTGTTTTTT.

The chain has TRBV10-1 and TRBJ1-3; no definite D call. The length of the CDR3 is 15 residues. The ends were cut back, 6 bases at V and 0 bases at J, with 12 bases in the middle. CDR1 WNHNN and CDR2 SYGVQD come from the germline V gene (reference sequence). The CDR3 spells CASSPDVSSGNTIYF. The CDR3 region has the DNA TGCGCCAGCAGCCCGGACGTAAGCTCTGGAAACACCATATATTTT.

The CDR3 DNA follows: TGTGCCAGCAGTACGCAAGAGACCCAGTACTTC. Its translation is CASSTQETQYF. The gene calls are TRBV2 and TRBJ2-5, with no clear D. The V gene lost 5 bases and the J gene lost 2 bases, with 3 bases spanning the gap. Germline lookup yields CDR1 SNHLY and CDR2 FYNNEI. The CDR3 has 11 amino acids.

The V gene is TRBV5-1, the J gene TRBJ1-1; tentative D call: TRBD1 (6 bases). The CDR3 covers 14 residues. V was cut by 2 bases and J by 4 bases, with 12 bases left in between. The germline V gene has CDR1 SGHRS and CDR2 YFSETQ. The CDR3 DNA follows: TGCGCCAGCAGCTTAAGGGGGGCGTCCACTGAAGCTTTCTTT. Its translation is CASSLRGASTEAFF.

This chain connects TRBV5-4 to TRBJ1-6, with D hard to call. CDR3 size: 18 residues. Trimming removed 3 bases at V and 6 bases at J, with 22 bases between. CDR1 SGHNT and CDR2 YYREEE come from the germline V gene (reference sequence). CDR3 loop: CASSSTSGIDESNSPLHF. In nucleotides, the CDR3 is TGTGCCAGCAGCTCGACGTCGGGGATCGACGAGAGTAATTCACCCCTCCACTTT.

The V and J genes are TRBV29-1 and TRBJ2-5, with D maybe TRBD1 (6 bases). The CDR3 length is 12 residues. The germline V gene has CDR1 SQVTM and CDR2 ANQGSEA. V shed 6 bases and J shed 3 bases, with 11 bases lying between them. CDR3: CSVWDIEETQYF. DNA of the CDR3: TGCAGCGTATGGGACATAGAAGAGACCCAGTACTTC.

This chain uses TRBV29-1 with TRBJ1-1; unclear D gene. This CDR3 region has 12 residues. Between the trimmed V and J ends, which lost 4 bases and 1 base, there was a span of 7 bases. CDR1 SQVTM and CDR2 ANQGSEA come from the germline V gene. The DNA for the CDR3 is TGCAGCGTTGCGAGAGGGAACACTGAAGCTTTCTTT. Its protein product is CSVARGNTEAFF.

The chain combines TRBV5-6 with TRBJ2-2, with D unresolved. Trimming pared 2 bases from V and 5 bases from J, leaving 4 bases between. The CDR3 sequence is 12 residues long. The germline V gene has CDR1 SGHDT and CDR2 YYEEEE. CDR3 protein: CASSFFTGELFF. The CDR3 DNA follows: TGTGCCAGCAGCTTCTTTACCGGGGAGCTGTTTTTT.

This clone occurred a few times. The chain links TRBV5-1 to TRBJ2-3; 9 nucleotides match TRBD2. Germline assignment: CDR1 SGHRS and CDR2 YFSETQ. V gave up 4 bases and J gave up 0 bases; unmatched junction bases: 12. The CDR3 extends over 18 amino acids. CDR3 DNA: TGCGCCAGCAGCCTCCTAACTAGCGGGCGTACGAGCACAGATACGCAGTATTTT. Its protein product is CASSLLTSGRTSTDTQYF.

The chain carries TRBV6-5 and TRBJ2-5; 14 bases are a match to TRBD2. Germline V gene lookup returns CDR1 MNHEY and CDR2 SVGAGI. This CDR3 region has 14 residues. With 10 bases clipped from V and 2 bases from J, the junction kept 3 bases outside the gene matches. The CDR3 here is CATGLAGEQETQYF. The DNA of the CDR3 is TGTGCCACGGGACTAGCGGGAGAGCAAGAGACCCAGTACTTC.

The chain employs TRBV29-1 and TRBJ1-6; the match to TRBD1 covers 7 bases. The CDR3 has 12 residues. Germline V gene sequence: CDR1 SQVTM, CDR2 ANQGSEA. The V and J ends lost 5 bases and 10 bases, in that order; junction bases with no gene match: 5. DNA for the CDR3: TGCAGCGTTCTCGACAGGGAGTCACCCCTCCACTTT. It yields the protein CSVLDRESPLHF.

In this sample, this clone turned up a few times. CDR3 protein: CASSSNNQPQHF. DNA of the CDR3: TGTGCCAGCAGCTCTAACAATCAGCCCCAGCATTTT. The V gene is TRBV5-5, the J gene TRBJ1-5; D not resolved. Trimming left V 3 bases short and J 3 bases short, with 4 bases between. The CDR3 consists of 12 residues. Germline assignment: CDR1 SGHKS and CDR2 YYEKEE (reference sequence). The full variable domain, completed using reference TRBV5-5 and TRBJ1-5, is DAGVTQSPTHLIKTRGQQVTLRCSPISGHKSVSWYQQVLGQGPQFIFQYYEKEERGRGNFPDRFSARQFPNYSSELNVNALLLGDSALYLCASSSNNQPQHFGDGTRLSIL.